Presented here are 18 T cell receptor beta chains from one specimen sequenced in a study of blood T cell repertoires in COVID-19. The data were produced by immunoSEQ multiplex PCR, yet TCRdb's version contains in-frame clones alone and is incomplete. The table lists some 180,000 clones, about 79% of them singletons. The sequencing sample was made of peripheral blood. These receptors were taken from a human donor in a cohort sampled during active COVID-19.

V is TRBV2 and J is TRBJ1-5, with D hard to call. The germline CDR1 and CDR2 sequences are SNHLY and FYNNEI. The V and J ends lost 3 bases and 8 bases respectively, with 11 bases between them. The CDR3 totals 13 residues. The CDR3 reads CASSEKFQEPQHF. The DNA for the CDR3 is TGTGCCAGCAGTGAGAAGTTTCAGGAGCCCCAGCATTTT.

The genes are TRBV6-2 or TRBV6-3 and TRBJ2-3; D might be TRBD2 (6 bases). V lost 6 bases and J lost 6, with 10 bases in between. There are 12 residues in the CDR3. From germline, CDR1 is MNHEY and CDR2 SVGEGT. CDR3 sequence: CASSMGRDTQYF. The CDR3 DNA reads TGTGCCAGCAGCATGGGGAGGGATACGCAGTATTTT.

Only a few counts were recorded for this clone. V is TRBV11-3 and J is TRBJ2-1; 8 nucleotides agree with TRBD1. This CDR3 is 18 amino acids long. With V trimmed by 6 bases and J by 3 bases, 16 bases remained unmatched. Germline lookup yields CDR1 SGHNT and CDR2 YENEEA. Here the CDR3 reads CASRSTYAEDRVYNEQFF. For the CDR3, the DNA is TGTGCCAGCAGATCAACCTATGCTGAGGACAGGGTCTACAATGAGCAGTTCTTC.

The chain recombines TRBV21-1 with TRBJ2-1; the table's D call TRBD2 went unverified against the DNA. TRBV21-1 represents a pseudogene. The CDR3 length is 15 residues. This CDR3 is CASSKSRVSYNEQFF. In DNA, the CDR3 is TGTGCCAGCAGCAAGAGCCGGGTCTCCTACAATGAGCAGTTCTTC.

The genes are TRBV9 and TRBJ2-7; perhaps TRBD2 as D (6 bases). The germline gives CDR1 SGDLS, CDR2 YYNGEE. The CDR3 loop spans 14 amino acids. The V and J ends lost 0 bases and 7 bases respectively, with 14 bases between them. The CDR3 loop is CASSVGGTSREQYF. The CDR3 DNA is TGTGCCAGCAGCGTAGGCGGGACCTCCCGGGAGCAGTACTTC.

The chain couples TRBV2 to TRBJ2-2; 9 nucleotides align to TRBD2. CDR1 is SNHLY, CDR2 FYNNEI, per germline. This CDR3 has 15 amino acids. Trimming removed 11 bases from V and 1 base from J; junction bases left unmatched: 8. The CDR3 DNA reads TGTGCCTCTAAACTGACTAGCGGGAACACCGGGGAGCTGTTTTTT. As protein: CASKLTSGNTGELFF. Combining the CDR3 with reference TRBV2 and TRBJ2-2 gives the whole variable domain EPEVTQTPSHQVTQMGQEVILRCVPISNHLYFYWYRQILGQKVEFLVSFYNNEISEKSEIFDDQFSVERPDGSNFTLKIRSTKLEDSAMYFCASKLTSGNTGELFFGEGSRLTVL.

This clone was observed a handful of times. The chain has TRBV4-2 and TRBJ2-7; TRBD2 might be the D (6 bases). V was clipped by 3 bases and J by 2 bases, with 11 bases between them. Germline CDR1 LGHNA, CDR2 YNFKEQ. The CDR3 covers 14 residues. CDR3 in DNA: TGTGCCAGCAGCCACGATCGACTAGCCTACGAGCAGTACTTC. This codes for CASSHDRLAYEQYF.

The genes are TRBV19 and TRBJ1-6; D is uncertain. V was cut by 2 bases and J by 7 bases, with 12 bases left in between. This CDR3 comprises 15 residues. CDR1 is LNHDA and CDR2 is SQIVND in the germline V gene (reference sequence). The CDR3 protein is CASSITGGLNSPLHF. DNA for the CDR3: TGTGCCAGTAGTATAACCGGCGGACTGAATTCACCCCTCCACTTT.

The rearrangement links TRBV7-2 to TRBJ1-4; the D gene is possibly TRBD1 (6 bases). Trimming left V 1 base short and J 10 bases short, with 16 bases between. Germline V lookup: CDR1 SGHTA, CDR2 FQGNSA. The CDR3 consists of 15 residues. The DNA of the CDR3 is TGTGCCAGCAGCTTAGATTCAGGGGCCTCCGGAAAACTGTTTTTT. This encodes CASSLDSGASGKLFF.

The CDR3 protein is CASSMGGGPWDTQYF. CDR3 in DNA: TGTGCCAGTAGTATGGGGGGGGGCCCCTGGGATACGCAGTATTTT. The gene calls are TRBV19 and TRBJ2-3, with D tentatively TRBD2 (7 bases). CDR3 size: 15 residues. V shed 3 bases and J shed 6 bases, with 16 bases lying between them. The germline gives CDR1 LNHDA, CDR2 SQIVND (reference sequence).

V and J are TRBV7-9 and TRBJ1-1; TRBD1 matches 8 bases. Per germline, CDR1 SEHNR and CDR2 FQNEAQ (reference sequence). With V trimmed by 5 bases and J by 3 bases, 20 bases remained unmatched. The CDR3 has 19 residues. CDR3 protein: CASSPSGGPAPNADTEAFF. CDR3 coding DNA: TGTGCCAGCAGCCCGTCAGGGGGCCCTGCTCCCAACGCCGACACTGAAGCTTTCTTT. The variable domain in full, completed from reference TRBV7-9 and TRBJ1-1, reads DTGVSQNPRHKITKRGQNVTFRCDPISEHNRLYWYRQTLGQGPEFLTYFQNEAQLEKSRLLSDRFSAERPKGSFSTLEIQRTEQGDSAMYLCASSPSGGPAPNADTEAFFGQGTRLTVV.

The V gene is TRBV28, the J gene TRBJ1-2; a weak D match, TRBD1 (5 bases). The CDR3 runs to 13 residues. V lost 10 bases to trimming and J lost 3 bases, with 15 bases between them. Per the germline V gene, CDR1 is MDHEN and CDR2 is SYDVKM. CDR3 nucleotide sequence: TGTGCCATCCTCCCCTCAGGGTACTATGGCTACACCTTC. Translated: CAILPSGYYGYTF.

The count of this clone is one. The genes are TRBV28 and TRBJ1-1; D is undetermined. V was clipped by 5 bases and J by 4 bases, with 14 bases between them. Germline CDR1 MDHEN, CDR2 SYDVKM. CDR3 length equals 14 residues. The DNA for the CDR3 is TGTGCCAGCAGTGCTAGACCGGCGAGCACTGAAGCTTTCTTT. Its translation: CASSARPASTEAFF.

The chain uses TRBV5-1 and TRBJ2-7; TRBD2 matches at 8 bases. The CDR3 runs to 16 residues. Germline V gene lookup returns CDR1 SGHRS and CDR2 YFSETQ. V lost 5 bases, J lost 1 base, and 11 bases stayed unmatched. The CDR3: CASSQGSGSRSYEQYF. In DNA, the CDR3 is TGCGCCAGCAGTCAGGGGAGCGGGAGCAGGTCCTACGAGCAGTACTTC.

The V gene is TRBV5-1, the J gene TRBJ2-7; perhaps TRBD1 as D (6 bases). Trimming pared 0 bases from V and 0 bases from J, leaving 13 bases between. Looked up from germline, CDR1 is SGHRS and CDR2 is YFSETQ. This CDR3 contains 16 residues. The CDR3 nucleotides read TGCGCCAGCAGCTTGGGTGGGGGCAGAAGCTCCTACGAGCAGTACTTC. Translation: CASSLGGGRSSYEQYF. The full variable domain, with the rest looked up from reference TRBV5-1 and TRBJ2-7, is KAGVTQTPRYLIKTRGQQVTLSCSPISGHRSVSWYQQTPGQGLQFLFEYFSETQRNKGNFPGRFSGRQFSNSRSEMNVSTLELGDSALYLCASSLGGGRSSYEQYFGPGTRLTVT.

This clone showed up just a few times. This chain links TRBV20-1 with TRBJ1-1; TRBD1 matches 10 bases. The length of the CDR3 is 15 residues. The germline V gene encodes CDR1 DFQATT and CDR2 SNEGSKA (reference sequence). V dropped 3 bases and J dropped 5; count of bases not matched to a gene: 9. CDR3 bases: TGCAGTGCTAGTGATGGCGGGACAGGGGTTACTGAAGCTTTCTTT. As protein: CSASDGGTGVTEAFF.

The rearrangement links TRBV2 to TRBJ2-7; 7 bases are a match to TRBD2. Germline trimming cut 6 bases from V and 3 bases from J; bases unmatched to any gene: 11. The germline V gene has CDR1 SNHLY and CDR2 FYNNEI. This CDR3 comprises 15 residues. The CDR3 DNA sequence: TGTGCCAGCAGGTGGGGGAGAGCGGGATTCTACGAGCAGTACTTC. Protein: CASRWGRAGFYEQYF.

The rearrangement joins TRBV19 to TRBJ1-2, with D perhaps matching TRBD1 (5 bases). Germline V gives CDR1 LNHDA, CDR2 SQIVND (reference sequence). The CDR3 covers 16 residues. The V and J ends lost 3 bases and 7 bases respectively, with 21 bases between them. As DNA, the CDR3 is TGTGCCAGTAGTATGGGACTGGTCTACCGGAATCTTGGCTACACCTTC. This gives the protein CASSMGLVYRNLGYTF. Based on the CDR3 plus reference TRBV19 and TRBJ1-2, the full variable domain is DGGITQSPKYLFRKEGQNVTLSCEQNLNHDAMYWYRQDPGQGLRLIYYSQIVNDFQKGDIAEGYSVSREKKESFPLTVTSAQKNPTAFYLCASSMGLVYRNLGYTFGSGTRLTVV.